The entry below gives a single T cell receptor (beta chain) sequence along with its context. Its binding antigen is unknown. Per-base qualities were not stored, and no clone one base away is much larger. This entry comes from a study of T cell repertoires in aging, cancer and after chemotherapy (dated by TCRdb to between 2018 and 2020). At the level of the whole study: The donors fell into six age groups ranging from 30 or younger to 70 or older, and each group had at least three individuals. Paired pre- and post-chemotherapy samples in the hematological group came from chronic lymphocytic leukemia patients treated with fludarabine- or bendamustine-based regimens. In total, the full dataset held approximately 8.4 million TCR reads. To look at immunoaging and at how T cells reconstitute after chemotherapy, the study profiled TCR beta repertoires in peripheral blood from both healthy donors and cancer patients. The cohort comprised around 220 cancer patients, approximately 91 with hematological and around 130 with solid cancers, plus 95 healthy donors as a reference group.

Overall study outcomes, separate from this receptor: Declining TCR diversity with age in healthy donors was mainly explained by loss of richness; in cancer patients, loss of evenness also contributed. Hematological cancer patients had infiltration of lymphoid organs, and this infiltration may itself impair thymic emigration or peripheral T cell expansion. It was noted by the authors that conclusions about immunological memory after chemotherapy cannot be drawn from the repertoire data. In both cancer cohorts, median generation probability rose over the chemotherapy interval, which suggests that the repertoire was reconstituted through rebound thymic output. Significantly lower blood TCR diversity and higher clonality were observed in untreated patients with hematological or solid cancers than in age-matched healthy donors.

Rearranged TRB sequences spanning V, D and J segments were amplified in a multiplex touch-down PCR with a mixed TRB-A/B primer pool. Illumina adapters and sample indices were added to the amplicons in two consecutive PCR reactions performed with Phusion HS II polymerase. The amplicons were purified from gel with the NucleoSpin Gel and PCR Clean-up kit and then assessed with Qubit and an Agilent 2100 Bioanalyzer. The libraries were sequenced on an Illumina MiSeq with 600-cycle, single-indexed, paired-end runs. In the paper's pipeline: MiXCR versions 2.12 and 3.0.5 were used to process TRB sequences. Each unique CDR3 nucleotide sequence counted as one clone, and only productive sequences with at least two reads were retained. The repertoire metrics were Shannon diversity, evenness, clonality (calculated as one minus evenness), and diversity profiles parameterized by alpha from 0 to 5. The IGoR algorithm was used to calculate generation probabilities of clones in the paired pre- and post-chemotherapy samples. Through fastp at Q25 and MiXCR, TCRdb rebuilt clones from the public reads, retaining in-frame beta chains. Every CDR3 protein is listed once, alongside the most common genes and DNA of its rows. TCRdb, not the original authors, processed these V and J calls. The sample table holds around 13,000 distinct CDR3 sequences, of which 28% were seen once. The ten top clones hold less than 10% of the sample.

TCR beta rearrangements were amplified from genomic DNA extracted from peripheral blood rather than from sorted cells or RNA. The CDR3, cysteine through phenylalanine, is 11 amino acids long. Kept here is only the CDR3 DNA, which spans 33 bases and is read in frame from base 1. According to the germline V gene, CDR1 reads SGHTA and CDR2 reads FQGNSA. V drops 5 bases and J drops 2 bases, leaving 2 bases in between. The V gene is TRBV7-2 and the J gene is TRBJ2-3; confidence is insufficient to name the D gene. Sequencing was performed on blood. The source is a human donor with a blood cancer. The nucleotide sequence is given as TGTGCCAGCAGCACCACAGATACGCAGTATTTT. Translation gives CASSTTDTQYF.